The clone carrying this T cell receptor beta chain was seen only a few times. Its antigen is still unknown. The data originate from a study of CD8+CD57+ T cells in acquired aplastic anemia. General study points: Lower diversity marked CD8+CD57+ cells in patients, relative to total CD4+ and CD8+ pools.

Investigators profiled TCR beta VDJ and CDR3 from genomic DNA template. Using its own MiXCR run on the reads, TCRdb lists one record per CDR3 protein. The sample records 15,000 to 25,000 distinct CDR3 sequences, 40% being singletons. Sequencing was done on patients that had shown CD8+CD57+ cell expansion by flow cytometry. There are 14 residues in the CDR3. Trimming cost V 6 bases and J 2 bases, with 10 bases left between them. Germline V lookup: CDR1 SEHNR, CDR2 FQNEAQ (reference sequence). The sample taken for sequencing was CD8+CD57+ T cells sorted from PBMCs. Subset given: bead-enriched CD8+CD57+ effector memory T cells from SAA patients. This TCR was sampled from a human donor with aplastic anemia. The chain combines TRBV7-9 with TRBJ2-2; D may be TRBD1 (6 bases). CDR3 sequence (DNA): TGTGCCAGCAGACAACAGGGTAACACCGGGGAGCTGTTTTTT. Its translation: CASRQQGNTGELFF.